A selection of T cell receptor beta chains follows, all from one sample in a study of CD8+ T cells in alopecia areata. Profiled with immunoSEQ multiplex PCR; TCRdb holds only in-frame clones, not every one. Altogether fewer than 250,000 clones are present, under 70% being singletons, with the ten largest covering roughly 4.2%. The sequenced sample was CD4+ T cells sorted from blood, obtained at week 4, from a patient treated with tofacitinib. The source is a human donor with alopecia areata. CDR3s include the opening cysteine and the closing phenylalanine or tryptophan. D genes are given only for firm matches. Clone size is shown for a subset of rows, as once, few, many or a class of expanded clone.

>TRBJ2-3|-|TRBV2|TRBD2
CASSKTSGGYTDTQYF
TGTGCCAGCAGTAAGACTAGCGGGGGATACACAGATACGCAGTATTTT
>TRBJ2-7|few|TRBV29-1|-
CSVAAQTYEQYF
TGCAGCGTTGCGGCACAGACCTACGAGCAGTACTTC
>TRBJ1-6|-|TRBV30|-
CAWSEGHHNSPLHF
TGTGCCTGGAGTGAGGGACACCATAATTCACCCCTCCACTTT
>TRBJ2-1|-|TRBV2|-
CASSETLLQQFF
TGTGCCAGCAGTGAAACCCTACTCCAGCAGTTCTTC
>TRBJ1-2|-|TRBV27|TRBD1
CASRPQGETNYGYTF
TGTGCCAGTCGGCCACAGGGGGAGACTAACTATGGCTACACCTTC
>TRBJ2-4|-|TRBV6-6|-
CASSYSTQSQNIQYF
TGTGCCAGCAGTTACTCGACACAGTCTCAAAACATTCAGTACTTC
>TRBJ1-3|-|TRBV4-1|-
CASSQWGLGSGNTIYF
TGCGCCAGCAGCCAATGGGGGCTCGGTTCTGGAAACACCATATATTTT
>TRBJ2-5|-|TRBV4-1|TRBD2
CASSPAGLVPRETQYF
TGCGCCAGCAGCCCAGCGGGACTAGTCCCAAGAGAGACCCAGTACTTC
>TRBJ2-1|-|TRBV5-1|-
CASFKGPGAEQFF
TGCGCCAGCTTCAAAGGCCCGGGGGCTGAGCAGTTCTTC
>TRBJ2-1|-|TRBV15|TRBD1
CATSMDRAKQFF
TGTGCCACCAGCATGGACAGGGCAAAGCAGTTCTTC
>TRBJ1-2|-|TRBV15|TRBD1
CATSRAGTGYGYTF
TGTGCCACCAGCAGGGCCGGGACAGGCTATGGCTACACCTTC
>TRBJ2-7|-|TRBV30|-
CAWSGGAGQYF
TGTGCCTGGAGTGGAGGGGCTGGGCAGTACTTC
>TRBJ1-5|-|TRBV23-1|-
CASSHGTPYQPQHF
TGCGCCAGCAGTCACGGGACACCGTATCAGCCCCAGCATTTT
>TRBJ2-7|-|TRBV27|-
CASRLVGPSSYEQYF
TGTGCCAGCAGGCTGGTGGGGCCGAGCTCCTACGAGCAGTACTTC
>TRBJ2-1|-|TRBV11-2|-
CASSSQGNEQFF
TGTGCCAGCAGCTCACAGGGAAATGAGCAGTTCTTC
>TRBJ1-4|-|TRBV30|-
CAWNRDRREKLFF
TGTGCCTGGAACCGGGACCGGAGGGAAAAACTGTTTTTT
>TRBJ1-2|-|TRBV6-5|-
CASSYSTGNYGYTF
TGTGCCAGCAGTTACTCGACCGGTAACTATGGCTACACCTTC
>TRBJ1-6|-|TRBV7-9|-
CASSLEGTSPLHF
TGTGCCAGCAGCTTAGAGGGGACGTCACCCCTCCACTTT
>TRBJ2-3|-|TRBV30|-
CAWSDRDTQYF
TGTGCCTGGAGTGATCGGGATACGCAGTATTTT
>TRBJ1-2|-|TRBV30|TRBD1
CAWNAGTGFYGYTF
TGTGCCTGGAACGCTGGGACAGGGTTTTATGGCTACACCTTC
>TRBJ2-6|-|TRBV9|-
CASSVGAAVSGANVLTF
TGTGCCAGCAGCGTAGGGGCCGCCGTCTCTGGGGCCAACGTCCTGACTTTC
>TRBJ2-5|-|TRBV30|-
CAWEDGNEETQYF
TGTGCCTGGGAGGACGGGAACGAAGAGACCCAGTACTTC
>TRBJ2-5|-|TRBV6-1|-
CASNRDSFETQYF
TGTGCCAGCAACCGAGACAGTTTCGAGACCCAGTACTTC
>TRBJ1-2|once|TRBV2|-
CASSEGQWYGYTF
TGTGCCAGCAGTGAAGGGCAGTGGTATGGCTACACCTTC
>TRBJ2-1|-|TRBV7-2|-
CASSFTRGNEQFF
TGTGCCAGCAGCTTCACTAGGGGCAATGAGCAGTTCTTC
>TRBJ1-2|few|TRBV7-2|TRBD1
CASSLGDPQGNYGYTF
TGTGCCAGCAGCTTAGGGGATCCACAGGGGAACTATGGCTACACCTTC
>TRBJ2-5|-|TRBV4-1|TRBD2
CASSQELAGGQETQYF
TGCGCCAGCAGCCAAGAATTAGCGGGGGGCCAAGAGACCCAGTACTTC
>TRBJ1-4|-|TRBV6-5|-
CASSYSIGVDEKLFF
TGTGCCAGCAGTTACTCGATTGGGGTGGATGAAAAACTGTTTTTT
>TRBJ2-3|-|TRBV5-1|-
CASSFQTASTDTQYF
TGCGCCAGCAGCTTCCAGACTGCCAGCACAGATACGCAGTATTTT
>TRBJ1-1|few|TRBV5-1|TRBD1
CASSDPGTGDTEAFF
TGTGCCAGCAGCGACCCTGGGACAGGGGACACTGAAGCTTTCTTT
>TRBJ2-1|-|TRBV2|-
CASSERRSSYNEQFF
TGTGCCAGCAGTGAACGGAGGAGTTCTTACAATGAGCAGTTCTTC
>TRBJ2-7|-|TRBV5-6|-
CASSLDTAGGEQYF
TGTGCCAGCAGCTTGGATACGGCCGGGGGCGAGCAGTACTTC
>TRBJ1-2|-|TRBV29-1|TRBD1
CSVGGDRAAGYTF
TGCAGCGTTGGGGGGGACAGGGCCGCGGGCTACACCTTC
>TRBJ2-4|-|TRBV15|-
CATSPGQGTNIQYF
TGTGCCACCAGCCCCGGACAAGGCACGAACATTCAGTACTTC
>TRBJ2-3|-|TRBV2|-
CASIRGEAPPGQYF
TGTGCCAGCATACGCGGGGAGGCCCCTCCGGGGCAGTATTTT
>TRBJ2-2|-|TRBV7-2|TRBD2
CASSQRGGRYGELFF
TGTGCCAGCAGTCAACGCGGGGGTCGGTACGGGGAGCTGTTTTTT
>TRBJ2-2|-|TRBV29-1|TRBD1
CSGDRGGTGELFF
TGCAGCGGGGACAGGGGTGGCACCGGGGAGCTGTTTTTT
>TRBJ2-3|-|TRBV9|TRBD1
CASSATTGAHTQYF
TGTGCCAGCAGCGCGACAACAGGGGCCCACACGCAGTATTTT
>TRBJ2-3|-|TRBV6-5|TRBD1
CASSLQGDKDTQYF
TGTGCCAGCAGTTTACAGGGGGATAAGGATACGCAGTATTTT
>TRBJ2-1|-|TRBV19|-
CASSISVAGYNEQFF
TGTGCCAGTAGTATCTCCGTCGCGGGGTACAATGAGCAGTTCTTC
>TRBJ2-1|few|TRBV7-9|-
CASSAAPSPREQFF
TGTGCCAGCAGCGCGGCTCCTAGCCCCAGGGAGCAGTTCTTC
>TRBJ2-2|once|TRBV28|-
CASSLSGGPTGELFF
TGTGCCAGCAGTTTATCCGGTGGCCCGACCGGGGAGCTGTTTTTT